This T cell receptor (beta chain) came from a study of cytomegalovirus exposure and HLA in healthy donors. Study-level results: In vitro work confirmed that a few CMV-associated chains recognize CMV antigens. Most TCR sequences were uncommon, yet certain public TCRs appeared in many donors. A classifier reportedly called cytomegalovirus status with high sensitivity and specificity.

Comment on this clone: Its target is not known.

The germline CDR1 and CDR2 sequences are MNHEY and SMNVEV (reference sequence). V was cut by 4 bases and J by 4 bases, with 17 bases left in between. This CDR3 comprises 15 residues. The donors were in the roughly 110-subject validation cohort, distinct from the roughly 700-subject first cohort. Measured with immunoSEQ multiplex PCR; TCRdb has only the in-frame clones, and not every one. The sample lists roughly 150,000 clones, 70% to 90% occurring once. Material: PBMCs. This chain links TRBV27 with TRBJ2-7, with TRBD2 as a possible D gene (6 bases). This sequence originates from a man aged 25 to 40 in good health and CMV-seropositive. The CDR3 DNA sequence: TGTGCCAGCAGTTCAACGGGACTCGGGGGTTACGAGCAGTACTTC. Protein: CASSSTGLGGYEQYF.